Each of the 8 T cell receptor beta chains below was sequenced from the same sample in a study of blood T cell repertoires in COVID-19. The protocol was immunoSEQ multiplex PCR, while the TCRdb copy is restricted to in-frame clones and leaves out a portion. The sample has under 350,000 clones, 65% to 90% seen once. Sequenced sample: PBMCs or T cells enriched from blood (not recorded which). These receptors all come from a woman in her thirties or forties with acute COVID-19.

V is TRBV9 and J is TRBJ1-1; TRBD1 might be the D (5 bases). Germline values: CDR1 SGDLS, CDR2 YYNGEE. The CDR3 covers 14 residues. The V and J ends lost 0 bases and 4 bases respectively, with 10 bases between them. CDR3 nucleotide sequence: TGTGCCAGCAGCGTAGAGGGGATCGGCACTGAAGCTTTCTTT. This encodes CASSVEGIGTEAFF.

The rearrangement links TRBV2 to TRBJ2-2; D not certain. Looked up from germline, CDR1 is SNHLY and CDR2 is FYNNEI. V dropped 6 bases and J dropped 4 bases, with 6 bases sitting between them. The CDR3 sequence is 12 residues long. The CDR3 bases are TGTGCCAGCAGACAGAGCACCGGGGAGCTGTTTTTT. Its protein is CASRQSTGELFF.

The chain recombines TRBV28 with TRBJ2-7; TRBD2 aligns across 13 bases. The CDR3 sequence is 14 residues long. J lost 2 bases, V lost 5 bases, and 0 bases had no gene match. Germline values: CDR1 MDHEN, CDR2 SYDVKM. As DNA, the CDR3 is TGTGCCAGCAGTGGGACTAGCGGGGCCTACGAGCAGTACTTC. It codes for CASSGTSGAYEQYF. Full variable domain (outside the CDR3, taken from reference TRBV28 and TRBJ2-7): DVKVTQSSRYLVKRTGEKVFLECVQDMDHENMFWYRQDPGLGLRLIYFSYDVKMKEKGDIPEGYSVSREKKERFSLILESASTNQTSMYLCASSGTSGAYEQYFGPGTRLTVT.

This clone was detected only once. The rearrangement uses TRBV12-5 and TRBJ2-6; TRBD1 is a possible D gene (5 bases). Per germline, CDR1 LGHNT and CDR2 FRNRAP. Between the trimmed V and J ends, which lost 3 bases and 15 bases, there was a span of 18 bases. CDR3 length: 14 residues. The CDR3 DNA reads TGTGCTAGTGGTTTTGGGGCAGGGCTAACAGCCCTGACTTTC. Protein: CASGFGAGLTALTF.

The rearrangement uses TRBV27 and TRBJ1-4; D unresolved. Trimming removed 7 bases at V and 5 bases at J, with 20 bases between. Germline V gene sequence: CDR1 MNHEY, CDR2 SMNVEV (reference sequence). The CDR3 is made up of 16 amino acids. DNA for the CDR3: TGTGCCAGCAAAGGCTCCGCGGCCCAGAAAAATGAAAAACTGTTTTTT. Its protein is CASKGSAAQKNEKLFF.

In DNA form, the CDR3 reads TGTGCCAGCAGCCAACACTGGACAGGGGGCTACGAGCAGTACTTC. This encodes CASSQHWTGGYEQYF. The V gene is TRBV5-4, the J gene TRBJ2-7; 10 nucleotides agree with TRBD1. This CDR3 has 15 amino acids. V gave up 4 bases and J gave up 3 bases; unmatched junction bases: 7. The germline CDR1 and CDR2 sequences are SGHNT and YYREEE (reference sequence). Combining the CDR3 with reference TRBV5-4 and TRBJ2-7 gives the whole variable domain ETGVTQSPTHLIKTRGQQVTLRCSSQSGHNTVSWYQQALGQGPQFIFQYYREEENGRGNFPPRFSGLQFPNYSSELNVNALELDDSALYLCASSQHWTGGYEQYFGPGTRLTVT.

To note about this clone: One junction end does not reproduce the germline sequence, and a read error may be involved. The chain links TRBV12-5 to TRBJ1-2; 7 bases match TRBD1. This CDR3 has 15 amino acids. The germline CDR1 and CDR2 sequences are LGHNT and FRNRAP. CDR3 sequence reads: CASGLVVGQAGGYTF. The CDR3 bases are TGTGCTAGTGGTCTGGTAGTCGGACAGGCGGGGGGCTACACCTTC.

The chain links TRBV18 to TRBJ1-4; D perhaps matches TRBD1 (6 bases). The length of the CDR3 is 16 residues. The ends were cut back, 3 bases at V and 4 bases at J, with 15 bases in the middle. Germline loops: CDR1 KGHSH, CDR2 LQKENI. The chain's CDR3 is CASSPGTPSVNEKLFF. The CDR3, as DNA: TGTGCCAGCTCACCCGGGACACCGAGCGTTAATGAAAAACTGTTTTTT.